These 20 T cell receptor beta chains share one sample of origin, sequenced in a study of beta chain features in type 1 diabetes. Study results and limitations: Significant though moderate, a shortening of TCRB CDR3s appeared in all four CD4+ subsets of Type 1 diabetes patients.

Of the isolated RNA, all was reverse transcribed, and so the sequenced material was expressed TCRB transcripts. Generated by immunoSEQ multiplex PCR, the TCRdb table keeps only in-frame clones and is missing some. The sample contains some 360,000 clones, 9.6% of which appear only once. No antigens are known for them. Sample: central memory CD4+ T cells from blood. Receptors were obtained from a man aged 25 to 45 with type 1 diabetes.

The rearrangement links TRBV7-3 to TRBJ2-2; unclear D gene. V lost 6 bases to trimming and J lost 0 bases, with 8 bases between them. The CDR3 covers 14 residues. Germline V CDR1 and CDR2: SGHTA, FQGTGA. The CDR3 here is CASRVGTNTGELFF. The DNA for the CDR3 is TGTGCCAGCAGGGTAGGAACGAACACCGGGGAGCTGTTTTTT. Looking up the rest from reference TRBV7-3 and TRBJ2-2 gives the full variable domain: GAGVSQTPSNKVTEKGKYVELRCDPISGHTALYWYRQSLGQGPEFLIYFQGTGAADDSGLPNDRFFAVRPEGSVSTLKIQRTERGDSAVYLCASRVGTNTGELFFGEGSRLTVL.

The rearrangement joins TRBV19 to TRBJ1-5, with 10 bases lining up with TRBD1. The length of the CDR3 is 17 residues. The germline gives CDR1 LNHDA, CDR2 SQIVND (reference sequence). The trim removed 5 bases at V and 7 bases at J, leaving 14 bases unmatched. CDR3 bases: TGTGCCAGTAGTTCGCTTCATGACAGGGGGCTGTGGCAGCCCCAGCATTTT. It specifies CASSSLHDRGLWQPQHF.

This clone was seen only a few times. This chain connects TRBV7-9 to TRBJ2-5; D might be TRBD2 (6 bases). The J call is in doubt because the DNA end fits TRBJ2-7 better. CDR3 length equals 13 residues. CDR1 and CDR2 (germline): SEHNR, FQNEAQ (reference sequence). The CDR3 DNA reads TGTGCCAGCAGCTCCGGGGGATACTACGAGCAGTACTTC. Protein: CASSSGGYYEQYF.

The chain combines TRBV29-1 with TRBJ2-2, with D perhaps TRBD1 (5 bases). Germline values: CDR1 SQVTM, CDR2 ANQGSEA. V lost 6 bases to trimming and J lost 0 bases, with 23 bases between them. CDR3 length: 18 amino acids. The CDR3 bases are TGCAGCGTCAGAGCCCAGGGCACTTTCTTCTCGAACACCGGGGAGCTGTTTTTT. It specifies CSVRAQGTFFSNTGELFF.

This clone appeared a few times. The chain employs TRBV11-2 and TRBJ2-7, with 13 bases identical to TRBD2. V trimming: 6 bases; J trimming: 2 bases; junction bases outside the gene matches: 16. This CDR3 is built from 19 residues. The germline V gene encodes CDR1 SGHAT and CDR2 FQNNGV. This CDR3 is CASSPQGGPGLAGAYEQYF. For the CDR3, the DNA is TGTGCCAGCAGTCCCCAGGGGGGCCCAGGACTAGCGGGAGCCTACGAGCAGTACTTC.

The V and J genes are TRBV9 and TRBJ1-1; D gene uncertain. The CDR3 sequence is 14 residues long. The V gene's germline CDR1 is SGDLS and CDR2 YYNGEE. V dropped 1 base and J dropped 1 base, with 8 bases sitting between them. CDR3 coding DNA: TGTGCCAGCAGCGTACTAGTTGGGAACACTGAAGCTTTCTTT. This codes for CASSVLVGNTEAFF.

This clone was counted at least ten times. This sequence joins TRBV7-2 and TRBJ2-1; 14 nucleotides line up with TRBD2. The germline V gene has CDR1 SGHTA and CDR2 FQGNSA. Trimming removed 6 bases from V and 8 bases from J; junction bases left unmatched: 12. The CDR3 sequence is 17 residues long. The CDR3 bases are TGTGCCAGCAGTGGGACTAGCGGGAGTTTGGTCGGCGATGAGCAGTTCTTC. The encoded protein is CASSGTSGSLVGDEQFF.

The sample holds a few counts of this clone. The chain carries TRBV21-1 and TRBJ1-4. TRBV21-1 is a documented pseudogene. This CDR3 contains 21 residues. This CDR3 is CASSKVAAGQTERATNEKLFF. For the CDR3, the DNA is TGTGCCAGCAGCAAAGTTGCCGCGGGACAAACCGAGCGTGCAACTAATGAAAAACTGTTTTTT.

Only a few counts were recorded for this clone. CDR3 amino acids: CASSHQDGDGYTF. The CDR3 coding sequence is TGTGCCAGCAGTCACCAAGATGGGGATGGCTACACCTTC. V and J are TRBV6-6 and TRBJ1-2, with no clear D. Trimming left V 5 bases short and J 6 bases short, with 13 bases between. This CDR3 spans 13 amino acids. The V gene's germline CDR1 is MNHNY and CDR2 SVGAGI (reference sequence).

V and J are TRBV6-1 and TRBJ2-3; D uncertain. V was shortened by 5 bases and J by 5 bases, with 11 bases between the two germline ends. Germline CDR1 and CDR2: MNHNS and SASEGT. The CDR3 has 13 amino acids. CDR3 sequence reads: CASSPSERDTQYF. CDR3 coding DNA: TGTGCCAGCAGTCCCTCCGAAAGAGATACGCAGTATTTT.

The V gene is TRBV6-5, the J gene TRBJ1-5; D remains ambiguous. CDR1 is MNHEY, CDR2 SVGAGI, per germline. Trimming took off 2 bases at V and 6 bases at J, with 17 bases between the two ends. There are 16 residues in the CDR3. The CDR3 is CASSYGPSTGSQPQHF. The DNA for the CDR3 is TGTGCCAGCAGTTACGGGCCTTCGACGGGTTCTCAGCCCCAGCATTTT.

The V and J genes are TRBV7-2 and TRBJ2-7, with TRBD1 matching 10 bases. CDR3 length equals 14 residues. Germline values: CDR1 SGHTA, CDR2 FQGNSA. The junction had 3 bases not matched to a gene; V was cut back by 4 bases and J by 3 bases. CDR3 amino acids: CASSSRDRGYEQYF. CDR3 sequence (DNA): TGTGCCAGCAGCTCCAGGGACAGGGGCTACGAGCAGTACTTC.

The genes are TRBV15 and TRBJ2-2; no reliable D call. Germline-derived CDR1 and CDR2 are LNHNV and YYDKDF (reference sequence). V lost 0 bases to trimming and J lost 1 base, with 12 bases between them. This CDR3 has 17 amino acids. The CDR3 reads CATSRDLAEKNTGELFF. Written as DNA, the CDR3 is TGTGCCACCAGCAGAGATTTGGCGGAGAAGAACACCGGGGAGCTGTTTTTT.

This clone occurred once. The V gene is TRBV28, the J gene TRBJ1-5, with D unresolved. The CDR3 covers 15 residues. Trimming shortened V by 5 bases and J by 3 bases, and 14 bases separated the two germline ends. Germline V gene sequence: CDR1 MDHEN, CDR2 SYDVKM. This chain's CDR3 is CASSPLGTYNQPQHF. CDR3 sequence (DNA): TGTGCCAGCAGTCCCCTGGGAACTTACAATCAGCCCCAGCATTTT.

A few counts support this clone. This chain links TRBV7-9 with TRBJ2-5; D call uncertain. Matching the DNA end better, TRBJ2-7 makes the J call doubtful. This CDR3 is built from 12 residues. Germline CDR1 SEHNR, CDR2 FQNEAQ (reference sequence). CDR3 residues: CASSLTSYEQYF. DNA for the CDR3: TGTGCCAGCAGCTTAACATCCTACGAGCAGTACTTC.

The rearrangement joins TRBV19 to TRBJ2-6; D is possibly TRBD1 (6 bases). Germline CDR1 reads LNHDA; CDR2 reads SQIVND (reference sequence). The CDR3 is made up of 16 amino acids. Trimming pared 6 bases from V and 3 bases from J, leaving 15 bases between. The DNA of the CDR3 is TGTGCCAGTAGGCCCCCAGGGGCGCATGGGGCCAACGTCCTGACTTTC. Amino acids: CASRPPGAHGANVLTF. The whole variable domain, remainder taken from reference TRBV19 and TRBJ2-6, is DGGITQSPKYLFRKEGQNVTLSCEQNLNHDAMYWYRQDPGQGLRLIYYSQIVNDFQKGDIAEGYSVSREKKESFPLTVTSAQKNPTAFYLCASRPPGAHGANVLTFGAGSRLTVL.

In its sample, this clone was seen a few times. CDR3 residues: CASSPGESREQYF. The CDR3 DNA is TGTGCCAGCTCACCAGGGGAAAGTAGAGAGCAGTACTTC. V and J are TRBV18 and TRBJ2-7; D gene uncertain. Germline-derived CDR1 and CDR2 are KGHSH and LQKENI. CDR3 size: 13 residues. V lost 2 bases to trimming and J lost 7 bases, with 12 bases between them.

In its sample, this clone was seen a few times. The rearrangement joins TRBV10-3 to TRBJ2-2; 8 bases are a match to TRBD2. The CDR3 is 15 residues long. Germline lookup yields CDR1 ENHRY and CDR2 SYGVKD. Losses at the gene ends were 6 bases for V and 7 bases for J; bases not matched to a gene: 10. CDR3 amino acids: CAISPGLAGGGELFF. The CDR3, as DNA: TGTGCCATCAGCCCAGGACTAGCCGGAGGCGGGGAGCTGTTTTTT.

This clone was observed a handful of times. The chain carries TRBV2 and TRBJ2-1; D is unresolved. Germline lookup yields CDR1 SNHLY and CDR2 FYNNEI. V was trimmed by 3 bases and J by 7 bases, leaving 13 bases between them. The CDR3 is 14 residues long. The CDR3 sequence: CASSDTRAGNEQFF. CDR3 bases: TGTGCCAGCAGTGATACCCGCGCTGGAAATGAGCAGTTCTTC.

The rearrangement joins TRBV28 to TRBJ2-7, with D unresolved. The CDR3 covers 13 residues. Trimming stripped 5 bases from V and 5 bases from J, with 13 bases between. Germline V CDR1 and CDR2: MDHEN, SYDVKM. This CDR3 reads CASSRSPPDEQYF. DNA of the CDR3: TGTGCCAGCAGTCGATCCCCCCCGGACGAGCAGTACTTC.